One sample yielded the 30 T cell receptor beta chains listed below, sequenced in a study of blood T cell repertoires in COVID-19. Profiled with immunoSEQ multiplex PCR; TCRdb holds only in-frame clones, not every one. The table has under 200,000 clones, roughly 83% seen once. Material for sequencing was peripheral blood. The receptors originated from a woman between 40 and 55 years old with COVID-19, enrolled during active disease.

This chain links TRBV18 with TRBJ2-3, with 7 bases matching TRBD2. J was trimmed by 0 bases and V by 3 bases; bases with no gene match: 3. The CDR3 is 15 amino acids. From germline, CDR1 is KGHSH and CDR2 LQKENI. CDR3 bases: TGTGCCAGCTCACCCGTGGGGGGGAGCACAGATACGCAGTATTTT. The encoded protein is CASSPVGGSTDTQYF.

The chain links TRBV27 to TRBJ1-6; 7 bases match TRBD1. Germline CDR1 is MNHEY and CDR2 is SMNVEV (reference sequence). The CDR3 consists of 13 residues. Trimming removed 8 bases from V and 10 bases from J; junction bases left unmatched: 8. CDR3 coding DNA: TGTGCCAGCCGACAGGGATTTATATCACCCCTCCACTTT. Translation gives CASRQGFISPLHF.

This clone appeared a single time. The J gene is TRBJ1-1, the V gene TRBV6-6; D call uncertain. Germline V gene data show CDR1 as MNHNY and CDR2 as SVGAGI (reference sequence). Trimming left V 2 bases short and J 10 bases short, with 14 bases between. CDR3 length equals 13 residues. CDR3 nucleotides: TGTGCCAGCAGTTACGACCTTCTAGCTTCAGCTTTCTTT. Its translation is CASSYDLLASAFF.

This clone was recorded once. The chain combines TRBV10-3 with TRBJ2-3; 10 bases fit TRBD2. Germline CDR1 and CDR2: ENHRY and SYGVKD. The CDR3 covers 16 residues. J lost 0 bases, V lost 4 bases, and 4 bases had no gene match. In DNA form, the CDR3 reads TGTGCCATCAGTGGACTGACTAGCGGGAGCACAGATACGCAGTATTTT. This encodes CAISGLTSGSTDTQYF.

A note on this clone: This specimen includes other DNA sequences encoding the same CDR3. The chain's CDR3 is CASSLWANTEAFF. The CDR3 DNA sequence: TGTGCCAGCAGTTTATGGGCGAACACTGAAGCTTTCTTT. The chain is built from TRBV12-3 or TRBV12-4 and TRBJ1-1; D remains unclear. The V gene lost 2 bases and the J gene lost 1 base, with 5 bases spanning the gap. The CDR3 runs 13 residues.

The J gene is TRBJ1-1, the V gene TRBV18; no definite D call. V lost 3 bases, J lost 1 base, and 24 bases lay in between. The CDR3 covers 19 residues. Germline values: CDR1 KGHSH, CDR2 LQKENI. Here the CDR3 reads CASSPKGAGWARTNTEAFF. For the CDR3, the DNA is TGTGCCAGCTCACCCAAAGGAGCGGGCTGGGCCAGAACGAACACTGAAGCTTTCTTT.

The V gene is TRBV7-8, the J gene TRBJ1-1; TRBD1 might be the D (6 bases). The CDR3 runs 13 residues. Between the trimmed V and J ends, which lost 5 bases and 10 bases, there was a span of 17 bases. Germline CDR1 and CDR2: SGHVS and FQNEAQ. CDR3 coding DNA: TGTGCCAGCAGCGGCGACCTCTTGGGGGCAGCTTTCTTT. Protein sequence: CASSGDLLGAAFF.

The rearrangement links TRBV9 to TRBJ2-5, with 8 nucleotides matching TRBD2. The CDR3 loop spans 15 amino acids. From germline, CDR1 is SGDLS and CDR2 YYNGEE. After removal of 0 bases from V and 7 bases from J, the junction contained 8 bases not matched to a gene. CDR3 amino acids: CASSVGGTRLGTQYF. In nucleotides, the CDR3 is TGTGCCAGCAGCGTAGGCGGGACTAGACTGGGGACCCAGTACTTC. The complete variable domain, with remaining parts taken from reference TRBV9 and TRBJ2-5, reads DSGVTQTPKHLITATGQRVTLRCSPRSGDLSVYWYQQSLDQGLQFLIQYYNGEERAKGNILERFSAQQFPDLHSELNLSSLELGDSALYFCASSVGGTRLGTQYFGPGTRLLVL.

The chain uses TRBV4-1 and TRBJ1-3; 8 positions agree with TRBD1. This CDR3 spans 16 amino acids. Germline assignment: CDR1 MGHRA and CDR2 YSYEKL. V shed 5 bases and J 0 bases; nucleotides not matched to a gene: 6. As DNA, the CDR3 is TGCGCCAGCAGCGCAAGACAGGGGTTCTCTGGAAACACCATATATTTT. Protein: CASSARQGFSGNTIYF.

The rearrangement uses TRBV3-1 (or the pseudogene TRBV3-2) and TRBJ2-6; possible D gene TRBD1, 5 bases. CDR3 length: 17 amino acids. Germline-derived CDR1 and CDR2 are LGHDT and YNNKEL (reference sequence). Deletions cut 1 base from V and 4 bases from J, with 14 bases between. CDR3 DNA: TGTGCCAGCAGCCAAGTAAGGGGAAGTAAAGGGGCCAACGTCCTGACTTTC. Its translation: CASSQVRGSKGANVLTF.

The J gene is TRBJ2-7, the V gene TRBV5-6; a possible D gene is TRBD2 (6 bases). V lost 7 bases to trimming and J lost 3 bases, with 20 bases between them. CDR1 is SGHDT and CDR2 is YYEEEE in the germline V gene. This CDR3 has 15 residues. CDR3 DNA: TGTGCCAGCCATAGTCTGGCGGGGTCTCTCTACGAGCAGTACTTC. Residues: CASHSLAGSLYEQYF.

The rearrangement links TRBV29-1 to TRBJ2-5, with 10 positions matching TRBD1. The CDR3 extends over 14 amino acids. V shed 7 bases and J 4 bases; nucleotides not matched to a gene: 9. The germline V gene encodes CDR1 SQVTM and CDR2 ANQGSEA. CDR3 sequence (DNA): TGCAGCGCCCTCCGGGGACAGGGGACAGAGACCCAGTACTTC. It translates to CSALRGQGTETQYF.

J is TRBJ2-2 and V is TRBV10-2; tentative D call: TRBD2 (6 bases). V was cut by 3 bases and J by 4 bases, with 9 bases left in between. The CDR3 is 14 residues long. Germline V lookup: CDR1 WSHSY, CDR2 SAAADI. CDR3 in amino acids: CASSDRGSTGELFF. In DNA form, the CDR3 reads TGCGCCAGCAGTGACCGGGGGTCCACCGGGGAGCTGTTTTTT.

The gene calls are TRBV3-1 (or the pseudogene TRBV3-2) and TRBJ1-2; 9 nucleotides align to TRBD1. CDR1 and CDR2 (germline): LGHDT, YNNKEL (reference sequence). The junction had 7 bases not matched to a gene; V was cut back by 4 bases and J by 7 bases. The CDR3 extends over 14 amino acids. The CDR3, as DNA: TGTGCCAGCAGCCTCCGGGACAGGGAGAGTGGCTACACCTTC. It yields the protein CASSLRDRESGYTF.

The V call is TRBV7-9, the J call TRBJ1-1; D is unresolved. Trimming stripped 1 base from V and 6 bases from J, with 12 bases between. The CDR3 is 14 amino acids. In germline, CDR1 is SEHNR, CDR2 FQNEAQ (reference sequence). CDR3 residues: CASSLEGRVSEAFF. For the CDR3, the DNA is TGTGCCAGCAGCTTAGAAGGGAGGGTTTCTGAAGCTTTCTTT.

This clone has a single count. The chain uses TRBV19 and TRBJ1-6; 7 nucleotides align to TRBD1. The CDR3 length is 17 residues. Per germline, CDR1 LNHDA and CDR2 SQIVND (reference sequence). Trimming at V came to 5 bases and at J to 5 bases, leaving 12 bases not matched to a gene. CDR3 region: CASSVPAGTDHNSPLHF. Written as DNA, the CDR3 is TGTGCCAGTAGTGTCCCCGCCGGGACAGACCATAATTCACCCCTCCACTTT.

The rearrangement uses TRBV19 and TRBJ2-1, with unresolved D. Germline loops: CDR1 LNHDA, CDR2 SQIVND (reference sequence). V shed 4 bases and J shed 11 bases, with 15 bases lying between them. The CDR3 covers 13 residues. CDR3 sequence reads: CASSTSSRRQQFF. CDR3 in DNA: TGTGCCAGTAGTACCTCGAGCCGGAGACAGCAGTTCTTC.

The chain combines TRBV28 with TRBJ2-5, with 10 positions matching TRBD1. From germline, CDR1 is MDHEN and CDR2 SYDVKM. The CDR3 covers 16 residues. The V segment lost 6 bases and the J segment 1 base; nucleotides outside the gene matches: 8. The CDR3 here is CASRRQGAESQETQYF. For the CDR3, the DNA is TGTGCCAGCAGGCGACAGGGGGCCGAGTCCCAAGAGACCCAGTACTTC.

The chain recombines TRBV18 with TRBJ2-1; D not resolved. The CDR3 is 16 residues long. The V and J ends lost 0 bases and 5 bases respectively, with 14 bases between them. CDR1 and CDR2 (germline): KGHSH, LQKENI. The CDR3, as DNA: TGTGCCAGCTCACCACCGACTCGACTCATGAACAATGAGCAGTTCTTC. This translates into CASSPPTRLMNNEQFF.

For the CDR3, the DNA is TGTGCCAGTAGTATAGCCGGACGGACTCCAAGCTCTGGGGCCAACGTCCTGACTTTC. It codes for CASSIAGRTPSSGANVLTF. The chain recombines TRBV19 with TRBJ2-6, with D possibly TRBD2 on 5 matching bases. Germline V gene sequence: CDR1 LNHDA, CDR2 SQIVND (reference sequence). CDR3 length: 19 amino acids. The V gene lost 1 base and the J gene lost 0 bases, with 16 bases spanning the gap.

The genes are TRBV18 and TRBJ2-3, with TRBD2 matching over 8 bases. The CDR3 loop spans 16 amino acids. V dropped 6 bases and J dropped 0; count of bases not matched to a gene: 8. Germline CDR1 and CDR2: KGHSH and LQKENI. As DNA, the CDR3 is TGTGCCAGCTCCTTAATAGCGGGATCTAGCACAGATACGCAGTATTTT. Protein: CASSLIAGSSTDTQYF.

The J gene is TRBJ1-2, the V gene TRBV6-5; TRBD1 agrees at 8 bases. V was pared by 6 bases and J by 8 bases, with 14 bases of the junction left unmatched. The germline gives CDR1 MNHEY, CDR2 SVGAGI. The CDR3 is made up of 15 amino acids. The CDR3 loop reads CASSASGTGSDGYTF. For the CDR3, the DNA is TGTGCCAGCAGCGCTTCCGGGACAGGTTCTGACGGCTACACCTTC.

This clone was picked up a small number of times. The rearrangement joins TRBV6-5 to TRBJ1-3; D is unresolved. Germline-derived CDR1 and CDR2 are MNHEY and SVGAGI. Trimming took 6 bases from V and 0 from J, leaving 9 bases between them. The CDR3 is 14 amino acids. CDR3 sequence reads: CASRIWSSGNTIYF. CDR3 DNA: TGTGCCAGCAGGATCTGGAGCTCTGGAAACACCATATATTTT.

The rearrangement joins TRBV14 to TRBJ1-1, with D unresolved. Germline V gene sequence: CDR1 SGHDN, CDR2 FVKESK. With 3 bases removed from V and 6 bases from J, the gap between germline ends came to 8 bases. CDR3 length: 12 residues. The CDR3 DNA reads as TGTGCCAGCAGCCAGCTCAGTCCTGAAGCTTTCTTT. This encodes CASSQLSPEAFF.

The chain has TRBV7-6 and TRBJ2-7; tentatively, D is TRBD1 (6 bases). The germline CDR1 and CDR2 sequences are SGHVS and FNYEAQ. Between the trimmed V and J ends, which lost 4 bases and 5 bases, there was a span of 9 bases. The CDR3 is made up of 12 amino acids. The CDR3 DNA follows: TGTGCCAGCAGCTATCAGGGGAACGAGCAGTACTTC. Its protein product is CASSYQGNEQYF.

The CDR3 sequence: CASGTGHLRRNTIYF. In DNA form, the CDR3 reads TGTGCCAGCGGGACAGGGCACCTCCGGCGGAACACCATATATTTT. The chain employs TRBV19 and TRBJ1-3; 9 bases are shared with TRBD1. J lost 7 bases, V lost 9 bases, and 13 bases had no gene match. The CDR3 has 15 residues. The germline V gene has CDR1 LNHDA and CDR2 SQIVND (reference sequence).

CDR3 sequence (DNA): TGTGCCAGCAGCTTACCGGGGACAGGCCGCAATGAGCAGTTCTTC. It is translated as CASSLPGTGRNEQFF. V is TRBV7-6 and J is TRBJ2-1; 8 positions match TRBD1. Germline loops: CDR1 SGHVS, CDR2 FNYEAQ. The CDR3 consists of 15 residues. V trimming: 2 bases; J trimming: 6 bases; junction bases outside the gene matches: 6.

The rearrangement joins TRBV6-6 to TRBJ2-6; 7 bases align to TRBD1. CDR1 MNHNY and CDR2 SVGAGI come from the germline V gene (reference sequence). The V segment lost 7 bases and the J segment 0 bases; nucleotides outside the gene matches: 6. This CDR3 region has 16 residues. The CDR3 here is CASMRTGYSGANVLTF. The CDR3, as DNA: TGTGCCAGCATGCGGACAGGCTACTCTGGGGCCAACGTCCTGACTTTC.

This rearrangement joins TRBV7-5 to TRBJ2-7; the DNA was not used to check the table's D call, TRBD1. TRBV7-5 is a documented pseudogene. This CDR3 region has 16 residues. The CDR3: CVRSLAGQGPTYEQYF. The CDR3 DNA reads TGTGTCAGAAGCTTAGCAGGCCAGGGGCCTACCTACGAGCAGTACTTC.

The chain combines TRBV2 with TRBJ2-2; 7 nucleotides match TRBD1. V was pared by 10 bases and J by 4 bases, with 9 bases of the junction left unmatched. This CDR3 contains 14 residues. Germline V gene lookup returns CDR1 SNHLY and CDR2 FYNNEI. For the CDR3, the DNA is TGTGCCACCTCCACAGGGGCGGGCACCGGGGAGCTGTTTTTT. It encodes CATSTGAGTGELFF.